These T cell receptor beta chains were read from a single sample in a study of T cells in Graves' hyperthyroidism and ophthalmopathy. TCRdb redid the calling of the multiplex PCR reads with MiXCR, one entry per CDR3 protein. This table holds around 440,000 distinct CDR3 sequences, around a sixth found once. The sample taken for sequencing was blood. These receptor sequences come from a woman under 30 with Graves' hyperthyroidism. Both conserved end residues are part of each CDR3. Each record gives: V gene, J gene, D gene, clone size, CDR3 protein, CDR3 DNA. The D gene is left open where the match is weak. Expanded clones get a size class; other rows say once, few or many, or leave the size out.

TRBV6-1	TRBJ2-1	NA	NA	CASSDRGTYNEQFF	TGTGCCAGCAGTGACAGGGGCACATACAATGAGCAGTTCTTC
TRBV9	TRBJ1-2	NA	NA	CASSVKDGAQDYGYTF	TGTGCCAGCAGCGTAAAGGACGGGGCGCAAGACTATGGCTACACCTTC
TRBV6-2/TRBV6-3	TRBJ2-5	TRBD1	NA	CASSPRGPETQYF	TGTGCCAGCAGCCCCAGGGGGCCAGAGACCCAGTACTTC
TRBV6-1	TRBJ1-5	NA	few	CASSEPGWQPQHF	TGTGCCAGCAGTGAACCCGGGTGGCAGCCCCAGCATTTT
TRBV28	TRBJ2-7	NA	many	CASSLGGPTYEQYF	TGTGCCAGCAGTCTAGGGGGGCCAACGTACGAGCAGTACTTC
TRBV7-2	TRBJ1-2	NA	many	CASSLASEYGYTF	TGTGCCAGCAGCTTAGCGTCGGAGTATGGCTACACCTTC
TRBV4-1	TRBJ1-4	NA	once	CASSLSYPGEKLFF	TGCGCCAGCAGCCTATCTTACCCCGGGGAAAAACTGTTTTTT
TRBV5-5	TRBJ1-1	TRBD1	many	CASSFRTGTGYEAFF	TGTGCCAGCAGCTTTCGGACAGGGACGGGATATGAAGCTTTCTTT
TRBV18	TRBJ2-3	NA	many	CASSLRGQVGGGTDTQYF	TGTGCCAGCTCATTACGAGGACAGGTCGGCGGGGGCACAGATACGCAGTATTTT
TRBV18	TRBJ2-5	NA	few	CASSPNRLDHQETQYF	TGTGCCAGCTCACCCAACCGACTAGACCACCAAGAGACCCAGTACTTC
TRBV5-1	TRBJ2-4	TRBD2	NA	CTSSLASARGVKNIQYF	TGCACCAGCAGCTTGGCCTCGGCTCGGGGGGTAAAAAACATTCAGTACTTC
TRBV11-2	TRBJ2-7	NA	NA	CASSLEVPQEQYF	TGTGCCAGCAGCTTAGAGGTACCCCAAGAGCAGTACTTC
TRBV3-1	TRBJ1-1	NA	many	CASSQGMGANTEAFF	TGTGCCAGCAGCCAAGGGATGGGGGCGAACACTGAAGCTTTCTTT
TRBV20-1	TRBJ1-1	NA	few	CSADGPKRTEAFF	TGCAGTGCTGATGGACCTAAGAGGACTGAAGCTTTCTTT
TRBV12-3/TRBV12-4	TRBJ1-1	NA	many	CASSFAGMNTEAFF	TGTGCCAGCAGTTTTGCAGGGATGAACACTGAAGCTTTCTTT
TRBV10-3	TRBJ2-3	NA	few	CAISAIGEGASTDTQYF	TGTGCCATCAGTGCCATCGGAGAGGGAGCGTCCACAGATACGCAGTATTTT
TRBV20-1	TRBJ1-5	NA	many	CSASGAFTTGWQPQHF	TGCAGTGCTAGCGGCGCCTTCACCACTGGTTGGCAGCCCCAGCATTTT
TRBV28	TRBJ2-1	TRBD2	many	CASSLPSGVLGTSSYNEQFF	TGTGCCAGCAGTTTACCCTCCGGCGTGCTCGGGACTAGCTCCTACAATGAGCAGTTCTTC
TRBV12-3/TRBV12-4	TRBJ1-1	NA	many	CASRVQGDTEAFF	TGTGCCAGCAGAGTACAGGGTGACACTGAAGCTTTCTTT
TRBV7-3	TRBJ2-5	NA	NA	CASSFSVQETQYF	TGTGCCAGCAGCTTTAGCGTCCAAGAGACCCAGTACTTC
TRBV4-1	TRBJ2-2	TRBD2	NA	CASSQGGTSLGELFF	TGCGCCAGCAGCCAAGGCGGGACTAGCCTGGGGGAGCTGTTTTTT
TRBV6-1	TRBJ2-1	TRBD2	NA	CASRITSGSYNEQFF	TGTGCCAGCAGAATAACTAGCGGGTCCTACAATGAGCAGTTCTTC
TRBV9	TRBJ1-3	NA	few	CASSDGGRRVSGNTIYF	TGTGCCAGCAGCGACGGGGGGCGGAGAGTCTCTGGAAACACCATATATTTT
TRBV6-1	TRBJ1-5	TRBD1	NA	CASSRTGENQPQHF	TGTGCCAGCAGTAGGACAGGAGAGAATCAGCCCCAGCATTTT
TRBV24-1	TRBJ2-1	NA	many	CATSRESSYNEQFF	TGTGCCACCAGTCGGGAGAGCTCCTACAATGAGCAGTTCTTC
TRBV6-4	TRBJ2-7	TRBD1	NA	CASSVSTGGYEQYF	TGTGCCAGCAGTGTTTCGACAGGGGGCTACGAGCAGTACTTC
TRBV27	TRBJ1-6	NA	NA	CASGKNRDTNSPLHF	TGTGCCAGCGGGAAAAACAGGGATACTAATTCACCCCTCCACTTT
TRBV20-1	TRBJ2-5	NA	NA	CSAPEGLASEYF	TGCAGTGCTCCTGAGGGACTCGCCTCCGAGTACTTC
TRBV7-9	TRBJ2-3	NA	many	CASSLAEMATDTQYF	TGTGCCAGCAGCTTAGCGGAGATGGCCACAGATACGCAGTATTTT
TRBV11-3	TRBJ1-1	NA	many	CASSLYGSNTEAFF	TGTGCCAGCAGCTTATACGGGTCGAACACTGAAGCTTTCTTT
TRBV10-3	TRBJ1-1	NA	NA	CAISDYGGNTEAFF	TGTGCCATCAGTGATTACGGGGGGAACACTGAAGCTTTCTTT
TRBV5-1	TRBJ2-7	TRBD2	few	CASSLGGLAGSSYEQYF	TGCGCCAGCAGCTTGGGGGGACTAGCGGGGAGCTCCTACGAGCAGTACTTC
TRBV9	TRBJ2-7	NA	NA	CASSAAGQSPYEQYF	TGTGCCAGCAGCGCGGCGGGACAGTCACCCTACGAGCAGTACTTC
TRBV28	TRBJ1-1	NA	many	CASSQFQWDTLNTEAFF	TGTGCCAGCAGTCAGTTTCAGTGGGACACCTTGAACACTGAAGCTTTCTTT
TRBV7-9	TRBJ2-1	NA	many	CASSTHRTLQKPNEQFF	TGTGCCAGCAGCACACACCGGACTCTCCAGAAACCCAATGAGCAGTTCTTC
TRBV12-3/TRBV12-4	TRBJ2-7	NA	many	CASSFRVVGEQYF	TGTGCCAGCAGTTTCCGGGTCGTCGGCGAGCAGTACTTC
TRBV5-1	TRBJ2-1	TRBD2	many	CASSRGRAGVAISYNEQFF	TGCGCCAGCTCCCGCGGCCGGGCGGGAGTCGCCATATCCTACAATGAGCAGTTCTTC
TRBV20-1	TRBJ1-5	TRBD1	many	CSARSGTGEGQPQHF	TGCAGTGCTAGGAGTGGGACAGGGGAAGGTCAGCCCCAGCATTTT
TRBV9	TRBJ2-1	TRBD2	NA	CASRPVAGALYNEQFF	TGTGCCAGCAGGCCGGTAGCGGGAGCCTTATACAATGAGCAGTTCTTC
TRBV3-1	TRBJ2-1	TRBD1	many	CASSRTRGTGGGNEQFF	TGTGCCAGCAGCCGAACACGCGGGACAGGGGGCGGGAATGAGCAGTTCTTC
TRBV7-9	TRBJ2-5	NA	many	CASSFVRQETQYF	TGTGCCAGCAGCTTCGTCAGGCAAGAGACCCAGTACTTC
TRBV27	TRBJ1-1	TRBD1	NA	CASSLWGTGSTEAFF	TGTGCCAGCAGTTTATGGGGGACAGGGTCCACTGAAGCTTTCTTT
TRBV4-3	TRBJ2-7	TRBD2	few	CASRQGGSGGSYEQYF	TGCGCCAGCAGACAAGGGGGTAGCGGGGGATCCTACGAGCAGTACTTC
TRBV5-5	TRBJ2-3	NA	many	CASSLPQPATDTQYF	TGTGCCAGCAGCCTGCCCCAACCGGCCACAGATACGCAGTATTTT
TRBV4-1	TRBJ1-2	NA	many	CASSQAPWTVAGYTF	TGCGCCAGCAGCCAAGCTCCTTGGACAGTAGCTGGCTACACCTTC
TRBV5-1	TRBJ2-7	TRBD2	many	CASSPVAGPYEQYF	TGCGCCAGCAGCCCAGTAGCGGGGCCTTACGAGCAGTACTTC
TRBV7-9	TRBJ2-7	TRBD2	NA	CASSLPLAGAEEQYF	TGTGCCAGCAGCTTACCCCTAGCGGGAGCGGAAGAGCAGTACTTC
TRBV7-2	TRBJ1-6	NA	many	CASSPGRPNSPLHF	TGTGCCAGCAGCCCCGGGAGACCCAATTCACCCCTCCACTTT
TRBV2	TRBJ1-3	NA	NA	CASSQVTAGNTIYF	TGTGCCAGCAGCCAAGTGACAGCTGGAAACACCATATATTTT
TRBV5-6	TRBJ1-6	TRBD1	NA	CASSSTRGRSPLHF	TGTGCCAGCAGCTCGACGAGGGGGCGTTCACCCCTCCACTTT
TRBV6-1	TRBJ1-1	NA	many	CASSYGVGTEAFF	TGTGCCAGCAGTTATGGGGTCGGGACTGAAGCTTTCTTT
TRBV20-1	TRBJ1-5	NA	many	CSASSVGGAQVIIGNQPQHF	TGCAGTGCTAGTTCAGTTGGGGGGGCGCAGGTGATTATTGGCAATCAGCCCCAGCATTTT
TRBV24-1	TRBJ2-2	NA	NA	CATTTGNTGELFF	TGTGCCACCACGACAGGGAACACCGGGGAGCTGTTTTTT
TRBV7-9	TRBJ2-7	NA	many	CASSATENYEQYF	TGTGCCAGCAGCGCAACCGAGAACTACGAGCAGTACTTC
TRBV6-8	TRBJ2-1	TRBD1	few	CASSYSKTTGQYNEQFF	TGTGCCAGCAGTTACTCGAAAACTACGGGACAGTACAATGAGCAGTTCTTC
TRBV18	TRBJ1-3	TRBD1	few	CASSPPVLSDRESSGNTIYF	TGTGCCAGCTCACCACCCGTTCTGTCTGACAGGGAATCCTCTGGAAACACCATATATTTT
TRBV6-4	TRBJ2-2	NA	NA	CASSDSGAGELFF	TGTGCCAGCAGTGACTCCGGGGCCGGGGAGCTGTTTTTT
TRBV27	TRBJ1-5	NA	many	CASGYEWNQPQHF	TGTGCCAGCGGCTATGAGTGGAACCAGCCCCAGCATTTT